Detailed here is one T cell receptor (beta chain). Its antigen is not known. CDR1 and CDR2 from the germline V gene are KGHSH and LQKENI. The length of the CDR3 is 12 residues. Trimming shortened V by 1 base and J by 10 bases, and 8 bases separated the two germline ends. The sample comes from a study of shared clonotypes between healthy human individuals. Study information: CD8 memory received one plate per donor, CD8 naive two, CD4 memory three and CD4 naive three. Study-level results: Shared clonotypes: about 5.3% naive CD4, 3.5% to 4% naive CD8, 2% to 2.5% memory CD4, approximately 0.37% memory CD8. In contrast to clonotypes shared by all four donors, non-shared clonotypes had lower generation probabilities.

Each subset's genomic DNA was shared equally among a number of immunoSEQ plates. The assay was immunoSEQ multiplex PCR, and TCRdb's table has in-frame clones only and misses some. Among over 1.5 million clones listed, under 99% were seen once. The source is a man aged 25-45 years in good health. Specimen: naive CD4+ T cells sorted from blood. Subset indicated: CD45RA+ positively selected. The chain employs TRBV18 and TRBJ2-1; D uncertain. The CDR3 DNA reads TGTGCCAGCTCACCACTGGACCCGGAGCAGTTCTTC. Encoded protein: CASSPLDPEQFF.